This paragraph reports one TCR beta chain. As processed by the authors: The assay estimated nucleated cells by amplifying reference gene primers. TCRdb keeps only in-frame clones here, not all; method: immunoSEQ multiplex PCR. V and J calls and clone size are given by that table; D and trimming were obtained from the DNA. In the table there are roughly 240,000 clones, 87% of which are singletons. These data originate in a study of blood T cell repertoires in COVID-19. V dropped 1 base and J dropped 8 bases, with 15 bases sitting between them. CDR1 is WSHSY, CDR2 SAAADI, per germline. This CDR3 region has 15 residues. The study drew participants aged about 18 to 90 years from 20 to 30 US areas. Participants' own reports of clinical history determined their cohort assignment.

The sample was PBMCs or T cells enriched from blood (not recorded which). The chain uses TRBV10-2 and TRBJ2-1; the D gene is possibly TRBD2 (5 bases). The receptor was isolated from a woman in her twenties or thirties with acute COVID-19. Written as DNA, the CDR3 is TGCGCCAGCAGTGAGTATATCGGAGGAGCGCATGAGCAGTTCTTC. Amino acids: CASSEYIGGAHEQFF.